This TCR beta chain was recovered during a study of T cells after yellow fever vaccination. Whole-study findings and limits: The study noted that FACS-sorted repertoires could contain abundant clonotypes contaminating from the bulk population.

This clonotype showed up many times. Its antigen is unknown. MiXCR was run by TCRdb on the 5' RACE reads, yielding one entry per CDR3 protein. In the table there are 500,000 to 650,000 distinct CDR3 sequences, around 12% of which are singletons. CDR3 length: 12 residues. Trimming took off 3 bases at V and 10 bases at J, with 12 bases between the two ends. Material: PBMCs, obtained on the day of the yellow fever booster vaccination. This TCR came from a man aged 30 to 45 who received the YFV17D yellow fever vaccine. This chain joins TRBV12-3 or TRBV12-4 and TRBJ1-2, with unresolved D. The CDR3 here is CASSLFGNYYTF. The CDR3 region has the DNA TGTGCCAGCAGTTTGTTCGGCAATTACTACACCTTC.